What follows is one T cell receptor beta chain and its context. This clonotype was found a few times. No cognate antigen has been identified for it. Per-nucleotide qualities are absent, and no much larger clonotype sits a single base away. These data are taken from a study of T cell repertoires in cytomegalovirus infection (dated by TCRdb to between 2019 and 2020). General notes on the study: Peptide stimulations targeted recently identified HLA-C-restricted CMV epitopes, whose presentation resists viral immunomodulation, together with well-studied HLA-B-restricted epitopes. Donor HLA type was relevant to the analysis, as public TCR beta signatures indicated carriage of CMV infection together with the matching HLA type. Overall study results and their limits: The ex vivo response was dominated by HLA-C-restricted CMV-specific TCR beta clonotypes, and the single most frequent clonotype in two of eight donors was supplied by these HLA-C-restricted clonotypes. Cumulative frequency of public TCR beta family members discriminated carriers of CMV infection plus the relevant HLA type in this cohort and an independent 352-donor cohort.

The treatment or condition label of this sample denotes: in vitro stimulation with specific CMV peptide epitopes to enrich CMV-specific T cells. Sequenced using an Illumina HiSeq 1500. The raw public reads went through TCRdb reprocessing: fastp at Q25, MiXCR clone calling, in-frame beta chains kept. Duplicate CDR3 protein sequences are folded into a single record with the most common DNA and genes. The sample table records about 890,000 distinct CDR3 sequences; roughly 31% of these occur just once. Clones ranked in the top ten supply 11% to 15% of the sample. CDR1 and CDR2, looked up from the germline V gene, are SNHLY and FYNNEI. Counted from cysteine to phenylalanine, this CDR3 has 17 amino acids. Only CDR3 DNA is held: 51 bases, read in frame from base 1. V and J lose 2 bases and 1 base, and a span of 17 bases separates them.

The chain uses TRBV2 and TRBJ1-1; the D segment cannot be called with confidence. Material: cultured CD8+ T cells from PBMCs, obtained from culture after CMV antigen stimulation. This TCR came from a human donor in good health (CMV status not recorded). Some clones in this sample may be carry-over from other donors' samples. The CDR3 reads CASSEFEQPDQNTEAFF. Read as DNA, the sequence is TGTGCCAGCAGTGAATTCGAACAACCTGACCAGAACACTGAAGCTTTCTTT.